Below are 2 T cell receptor beta chains sequenced from a single sample in a study of blood T cell repertoires in COVID-19. The table came from immunoSEQ multiplex PCR; TCRdb's copy has only in-frame clones and leaves some out. The sample holds approximately 330,000 clones, almost 90% seen once. The sample was peripheral blood. These receptor sequences come from a woman in her thirties or forties with COVID-19, enrolled during active disease.

This CDR3 reads CASSQQPSAATGELFF. Here the CDR3 DNA reads TGTGCCAGCAGCCAACAACCCAGCGCGGCCACCGGGGAGCTGTTTTTT. The chain joins TRBV14 to TRBJ2-2; no reliable D call. The CDR3 length is 16 residues. The ends were cut back, 2 bases at V and 4 bases at J, with 14 bases in the middle. From germline, CDR1 is SGHDN and CDR2 FVKESK.

There are a few counts of this clone. V gene TRBV7-8 combines with J gene TRBJ2-7; TRBD2 matches at 7 bases. This CDR3 comprises 16 residues. Trimming at V came to 1 base and at J to 3 bases, leaving 9 bases not matched to a gene. CDR1 is SGHVS and CDR2 is FQNEAQ in the germline V gene. The CDR3: CASSLGTSLRYYEQYF. The CDR3 DNA reads TGTGCCAGCAGCTTAGGGACTAGTCTTCGGTACTACGAGCAGTACTTC. Full variable domain (outside the CDR3, taken from reference TRBV7-8 and TRBJ2-7): GAGVSQSPRYKVAKRGQDVALRCDPISGHVSLFWYQQALGQGPEFLTYFQNEAQLDKSGLPSDRFFAERPEGSVSTLKIQRTQQEDSAVYLCASSLGTSLRYYEQYFGPGTRLTVT.